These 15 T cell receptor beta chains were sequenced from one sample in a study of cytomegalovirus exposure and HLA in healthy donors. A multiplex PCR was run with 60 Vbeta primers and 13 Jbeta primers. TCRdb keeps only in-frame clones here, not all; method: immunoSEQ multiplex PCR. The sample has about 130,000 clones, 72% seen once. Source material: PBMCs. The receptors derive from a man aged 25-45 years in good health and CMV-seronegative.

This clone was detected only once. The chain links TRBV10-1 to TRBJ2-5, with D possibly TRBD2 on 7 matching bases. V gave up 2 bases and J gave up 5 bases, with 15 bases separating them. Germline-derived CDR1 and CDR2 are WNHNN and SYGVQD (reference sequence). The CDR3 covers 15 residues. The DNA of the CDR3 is TGCGCCAGCAGTGAGATGAGGGGGGGCTTGGAGACCCAGTACTTC. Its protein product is CASSEMRGGLETQYF.

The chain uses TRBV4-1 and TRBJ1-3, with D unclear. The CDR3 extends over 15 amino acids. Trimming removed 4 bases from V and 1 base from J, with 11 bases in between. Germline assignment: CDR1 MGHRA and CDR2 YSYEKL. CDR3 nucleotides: TGCGCCAGCAGCCCGATTGTGCGGTCTGGAAACACCATATATTTT. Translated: CASSPIVRSGNTIYF.

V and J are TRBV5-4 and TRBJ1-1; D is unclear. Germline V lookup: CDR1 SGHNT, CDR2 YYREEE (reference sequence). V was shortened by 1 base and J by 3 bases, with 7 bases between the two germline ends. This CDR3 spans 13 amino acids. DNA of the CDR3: TGTGCCAGCAGCTTGAACAGAGACACTGAAGCTTTCTTT. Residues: CASSLNRDTEAFF.

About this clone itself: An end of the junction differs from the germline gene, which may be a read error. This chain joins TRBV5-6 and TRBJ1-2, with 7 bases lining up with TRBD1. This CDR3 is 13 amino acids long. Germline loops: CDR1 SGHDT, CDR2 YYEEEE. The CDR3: CASTLQGVYGYTF. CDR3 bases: TGTGCCAGCACCTTGCAGGGGGTCTATGGCTACACCTTC.

The CDR3 coding sequence is TGCGCCAGCAGTCAAGACAGGGCTGACACTGAAGCTTTCTTT. Protein product: CASSQDRADTEAFF. The chain links TRBV5-1 to TRBJ1-1; 7 nucleotides match TRBD1. The CDR3 runs to 14 residues. Looked up from germline, CDR1 is SGHRS and CDR2 is YFSETQ. With 5 bases clipped from V and 3 bases from J, the junction kept 7 bases outside the gene matches.

CDR3 nucleotides: TGTGCCAGCAGCTTAGAAGTGGGGGGGGACACCTTC. Translating it yields CASSLEVGGDTF. This chain connects TRBV7-9 to TRBJ1-2; tentatively, D is TRBD1 (5 bases). This CDR3 has 12 residues. Germline V CDR1 and CDR2: SEHNR, FQNEAQ (reference sequence). Trimming took 1 base from V and 12 from J, leaving 12 bases between them.

CDR3 nucleotides: TGTGCCAGCAGTCCATCGACTCAAAATGGCTACACCTTC. Its protein product is CASSPSTQNGYTF. The chain links TRBV6-1 to TRBJ1-2; D unresolved. Trimming stripped 5 bases from V and 6 bases from J, with 13 bases between. Germline values: CDR1 MNHNS, CDR2 SASEGT. CDR3 length: 13 residues.

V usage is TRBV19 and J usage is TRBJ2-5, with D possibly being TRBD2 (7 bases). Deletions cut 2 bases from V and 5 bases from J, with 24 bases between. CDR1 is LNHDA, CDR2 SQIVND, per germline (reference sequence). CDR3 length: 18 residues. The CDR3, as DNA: TGTGCCAGTAGTATATCGCTCACTTGGGGGGGGGCGGATGAGACCCAGTACTTC. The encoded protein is CASSISLTWGGADETQYF.

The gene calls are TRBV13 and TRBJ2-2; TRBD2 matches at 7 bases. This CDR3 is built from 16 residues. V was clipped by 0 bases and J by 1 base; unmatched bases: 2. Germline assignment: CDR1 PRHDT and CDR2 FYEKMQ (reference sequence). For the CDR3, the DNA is TGTGCCAGCAGCTTAGGGCTAGCGGAGAACACCGGGGAGCTGTTTTTT. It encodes CASSLGLAENTGELFF. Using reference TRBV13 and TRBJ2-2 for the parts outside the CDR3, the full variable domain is AAGVIQSPRHLIKEKRETATLKCYPIPRHDTVYWYQQGPGQDPQFLISFYEKMQSDKGSIPDRFSAQQFSDYHSELNMSSLELGDSALYFCASSLGLAENTGELFFGEGSRLTVL.

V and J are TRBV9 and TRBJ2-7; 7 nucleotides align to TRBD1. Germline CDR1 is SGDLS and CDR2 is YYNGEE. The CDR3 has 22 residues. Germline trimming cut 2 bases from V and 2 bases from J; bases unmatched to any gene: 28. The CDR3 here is CASSVRDRPKQNKETKTYEQYF. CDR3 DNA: TGTGCCAGCAGCGTTCGGGACAGACCGAAGCAAAACAAAGAGACCAAAACCTACGAGCAGTACTTC.

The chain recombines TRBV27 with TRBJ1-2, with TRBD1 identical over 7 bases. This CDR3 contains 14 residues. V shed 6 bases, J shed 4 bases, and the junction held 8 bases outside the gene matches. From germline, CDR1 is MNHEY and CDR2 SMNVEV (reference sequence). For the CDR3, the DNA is TGTGCCAGCAGGCGCCTCACAGGGGTCTATGGCTACACCTTC. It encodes CASRRLTGVYGYTF.

The CDR3 DNA sequence: TGTGCCAGCAGCCCATTCAGAGGGTCCGGCGAAAAACTGTTTTTT. This translates into CASSPFRGSGEKLFF. The rearrangement uses TRBV9 and TRBJ1-4; D call uncertain. Germline values: CDR1 SGDLS, CDR2 YYNGEE. V was trimmed by 4 bases and J by 8 bases, leaving 18 bases between them. The CDR3 extends over 15 amino acids.

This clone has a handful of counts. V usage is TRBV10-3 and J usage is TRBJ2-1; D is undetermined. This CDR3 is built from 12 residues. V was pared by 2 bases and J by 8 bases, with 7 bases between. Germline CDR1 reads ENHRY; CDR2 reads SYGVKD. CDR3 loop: CAISERAHEQFF. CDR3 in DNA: TGTGCCATCAGTGAGAGAGCCCATGAGCAGTTCTTC.

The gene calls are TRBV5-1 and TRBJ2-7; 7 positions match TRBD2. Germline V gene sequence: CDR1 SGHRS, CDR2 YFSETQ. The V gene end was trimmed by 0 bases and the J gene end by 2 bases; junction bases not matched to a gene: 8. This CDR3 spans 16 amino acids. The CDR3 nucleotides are TGCGCCAGCAGCTTGGGGGTCGGCGGGAGTACCTACGAGCAGTACTTC. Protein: CASSLGVGGSTYEQYF. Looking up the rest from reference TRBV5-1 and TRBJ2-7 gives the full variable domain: KAGVTQTPRYLIKTRGQQVTLSCSPISGHRSVSWYQQTPGQGLQFLFEYFSETQRNKGNFPGRFSGRQFSNSRSEMNVSTLELGDSALYLCASSLGVGGSTYEQYFGPGTRLTVT.

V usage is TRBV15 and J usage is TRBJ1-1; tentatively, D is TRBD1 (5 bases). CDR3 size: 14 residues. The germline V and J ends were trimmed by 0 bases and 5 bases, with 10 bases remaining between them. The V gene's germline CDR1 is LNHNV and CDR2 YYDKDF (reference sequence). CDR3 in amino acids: CATSRDLGGTEAFF. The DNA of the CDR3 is TGTGCCACCAGCAGAGATCTCGGGGGAACTGAAGCTTTCTTT.